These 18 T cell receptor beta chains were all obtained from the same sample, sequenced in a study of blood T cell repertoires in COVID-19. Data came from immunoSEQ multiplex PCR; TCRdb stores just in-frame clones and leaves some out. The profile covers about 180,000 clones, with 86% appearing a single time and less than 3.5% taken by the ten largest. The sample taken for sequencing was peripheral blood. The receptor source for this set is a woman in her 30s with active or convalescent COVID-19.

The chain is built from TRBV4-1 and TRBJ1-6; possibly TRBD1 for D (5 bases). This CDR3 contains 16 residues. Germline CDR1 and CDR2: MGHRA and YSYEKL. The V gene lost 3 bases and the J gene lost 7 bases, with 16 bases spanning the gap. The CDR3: CASSQGRQGGNSPLHF. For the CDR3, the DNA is TGCGCCAGCAGCCAGGGGCGGCAGGGCGGAAATTCACCCCTCCACTTT.

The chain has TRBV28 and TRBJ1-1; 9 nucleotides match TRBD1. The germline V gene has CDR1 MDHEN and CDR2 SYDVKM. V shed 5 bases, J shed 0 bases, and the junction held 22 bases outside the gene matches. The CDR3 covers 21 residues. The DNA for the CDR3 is TGTGCCAGCAGTCCACTACCAATCCACAGGGGGCTGGTTCAAATGAACACTGAAGCTTTCTTT. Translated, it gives CASSPLPIHRGLVQMNTEAFF. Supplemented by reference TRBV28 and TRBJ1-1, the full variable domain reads DVKVTQSSRYLVKRTGEKVFLECVQDMDHENMFWYRQDPGLGLRLIYFSYDVKMKEKGDIPEGYSVSREKKERFSLILESASTNQTSMYLCASSPLPIHRGLVQMNTEAFFGQGTRLTVV.

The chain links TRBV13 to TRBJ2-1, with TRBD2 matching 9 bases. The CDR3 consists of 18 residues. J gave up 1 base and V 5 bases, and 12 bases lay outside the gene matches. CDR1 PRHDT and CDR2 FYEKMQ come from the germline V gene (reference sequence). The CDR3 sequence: CASSRFFSGRGSYNEQFF. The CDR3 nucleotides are TGTGCCAGCAGCCGTTTTTTTAGCGGGAGAGGTTCCTACAATGAGCAGTTCTTC. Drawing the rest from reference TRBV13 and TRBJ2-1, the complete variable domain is AAGVIQSPRHLIKEKRETATLKCYPIPRHDTVYWYQQGPGQDPQFLISFYEKMQSDKGSIPDRFSAQQFSDYHSELNMSSLELGDSALYFCASSRFFSGRGSYNEQFFGPGTRLTVL.

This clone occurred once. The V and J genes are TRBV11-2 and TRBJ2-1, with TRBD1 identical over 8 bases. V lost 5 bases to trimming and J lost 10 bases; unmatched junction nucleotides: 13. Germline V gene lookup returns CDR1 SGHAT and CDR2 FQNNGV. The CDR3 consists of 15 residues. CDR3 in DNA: TGTGCCAGCAGCGCCATACCGGACAGGGCCCGGGAGCAGTTCTTC. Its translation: CASSAIPDRAREQFF.

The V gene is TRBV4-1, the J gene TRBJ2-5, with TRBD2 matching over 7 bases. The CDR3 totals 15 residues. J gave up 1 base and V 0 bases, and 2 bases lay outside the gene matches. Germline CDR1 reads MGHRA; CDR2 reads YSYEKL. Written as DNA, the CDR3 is TGCGCCAGCAGCCAAGAGCTAGCGGTCCAAGAGACCCAGTACTTC. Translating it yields CASSQELAVQETQYF.

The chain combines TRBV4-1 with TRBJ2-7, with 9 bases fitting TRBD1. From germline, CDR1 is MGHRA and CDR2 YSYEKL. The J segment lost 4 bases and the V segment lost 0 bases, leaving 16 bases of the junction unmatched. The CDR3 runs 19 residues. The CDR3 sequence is CASSQDSPHYTGTGYEQYF. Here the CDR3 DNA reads TGCGCCAGCAGCCAAGATTCTCCCCATTACACCGGGACAGGGTACGAGCAGTACTTC.

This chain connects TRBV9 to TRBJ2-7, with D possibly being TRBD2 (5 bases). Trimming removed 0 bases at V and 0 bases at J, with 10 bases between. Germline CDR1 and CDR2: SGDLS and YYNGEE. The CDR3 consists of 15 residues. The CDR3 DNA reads TGTGCCAGCAGCGTAGGTGGAGGCCACTCCTACGAGCAGTACTTC. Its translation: CASSVGGGHSYEQYF.

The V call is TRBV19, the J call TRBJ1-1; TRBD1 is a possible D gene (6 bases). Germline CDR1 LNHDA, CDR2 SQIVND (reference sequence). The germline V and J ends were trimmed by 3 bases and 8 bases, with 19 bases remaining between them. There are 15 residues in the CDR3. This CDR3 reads CASSMRTVLTGEAFF. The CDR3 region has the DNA TGTGCCAGTAGTATGAGGACAGTTTTAACCGGCGAAGCTTTCTTT.

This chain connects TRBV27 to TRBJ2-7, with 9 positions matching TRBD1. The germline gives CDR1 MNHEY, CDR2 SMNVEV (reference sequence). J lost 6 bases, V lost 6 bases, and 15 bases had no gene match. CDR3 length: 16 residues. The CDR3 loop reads CASSHYLGQGRAEQYF. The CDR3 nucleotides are TGTGCCAGCAGCCACTACTTGGGACAGGGCAGGGCCGAGCAGTACTTC.

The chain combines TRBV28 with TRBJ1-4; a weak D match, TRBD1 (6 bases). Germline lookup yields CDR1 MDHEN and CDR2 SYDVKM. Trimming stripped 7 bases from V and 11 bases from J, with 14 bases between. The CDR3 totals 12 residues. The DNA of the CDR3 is TGTGCCAGCACCAAACGCCAGGGGAAACTGTTTTTT. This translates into CASTKRQGKLFF.

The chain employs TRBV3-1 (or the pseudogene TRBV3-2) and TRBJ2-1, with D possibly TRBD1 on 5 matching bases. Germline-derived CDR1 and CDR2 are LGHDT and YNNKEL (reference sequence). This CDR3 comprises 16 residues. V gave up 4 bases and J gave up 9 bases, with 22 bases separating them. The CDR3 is CASSPRVGRKGLEQFF. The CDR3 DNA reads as TGTGCCAGCAGCCCCCGGGTGGGGCGGAAGGGGCTTGAGCAGTTCTTC.

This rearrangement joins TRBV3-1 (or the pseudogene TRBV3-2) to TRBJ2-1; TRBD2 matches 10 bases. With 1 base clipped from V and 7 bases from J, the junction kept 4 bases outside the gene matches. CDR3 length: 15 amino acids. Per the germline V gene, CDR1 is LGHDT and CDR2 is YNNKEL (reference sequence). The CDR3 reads CASSQVQRGGNEQFF. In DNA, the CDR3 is TGTGCCAGCAGCCAAGTCCAGCGGGGGGGAAATGAGCAGTTCTTC.

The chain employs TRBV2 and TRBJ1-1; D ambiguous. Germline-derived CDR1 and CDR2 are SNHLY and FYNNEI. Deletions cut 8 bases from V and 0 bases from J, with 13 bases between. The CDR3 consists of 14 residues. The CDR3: CASGHRELNTEAFF. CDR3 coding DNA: TGTGCCAGCGGTCATCGGGAGCTGAACACTGAAGCTTTCTTT. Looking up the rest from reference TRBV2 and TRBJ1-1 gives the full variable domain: EPEVTQTPSHQVTQMGQEVILRCVPISNHLYFYWYRQILGQKVEFLVSFYNNEISEKSEIFDDQFSVERPDGSNFTLKIRSTKLEDSAMYFCASGHRELNTEAFFGQGTRLTVV.

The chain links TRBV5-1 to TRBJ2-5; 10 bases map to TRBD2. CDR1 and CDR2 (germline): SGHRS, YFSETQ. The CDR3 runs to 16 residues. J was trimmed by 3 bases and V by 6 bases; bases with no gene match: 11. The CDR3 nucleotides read TGCGCCAGCACCTTACCCAGGACTAGCGGTGAAGAGACCCAGTACTTC. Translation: CASTLPRTSGEETQYF.

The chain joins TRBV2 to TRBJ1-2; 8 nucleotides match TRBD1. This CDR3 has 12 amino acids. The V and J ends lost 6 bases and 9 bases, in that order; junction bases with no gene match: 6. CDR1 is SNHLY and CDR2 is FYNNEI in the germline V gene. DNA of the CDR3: TGTGCCAGCAGCCTGACAGGGGATCGCTACACCTTC. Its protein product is CASSLTGDRYTF.

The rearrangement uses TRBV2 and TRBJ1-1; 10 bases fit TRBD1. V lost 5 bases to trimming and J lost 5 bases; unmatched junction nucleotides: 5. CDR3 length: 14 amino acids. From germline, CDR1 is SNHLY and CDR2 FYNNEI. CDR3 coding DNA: TGTGCCAGCAGTCCGGACAGGGGGTGGACTGAAGCTTTCTTT. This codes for CASSPDRGWTEAFF.

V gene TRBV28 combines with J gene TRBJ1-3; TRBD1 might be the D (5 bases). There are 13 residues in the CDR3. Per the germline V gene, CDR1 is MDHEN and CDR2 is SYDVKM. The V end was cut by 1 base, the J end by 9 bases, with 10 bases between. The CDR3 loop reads CASSLSQGVTIYF. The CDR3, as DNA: TGTGCCAGCAGTTTATCTCAGGGTGTCACCATATATTTT. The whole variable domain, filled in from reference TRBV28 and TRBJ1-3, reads DVKVTQSSRYLVKRTGEKVFLECVQDMDHENMFWYRQDPGLGLRLIYFSYDVKMKEKGDIPEGYSVSREKKERFSLILESASTNQTSMYLCASSLSQGVTIYFGEGSWLTVV.

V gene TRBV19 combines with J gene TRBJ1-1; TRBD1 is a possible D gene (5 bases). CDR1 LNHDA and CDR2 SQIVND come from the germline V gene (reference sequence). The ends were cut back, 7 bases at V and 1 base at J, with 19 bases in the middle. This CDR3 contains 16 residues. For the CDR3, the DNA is TGTGCCAGTACCCAACTTTGGAGGGGACGGAACACTGAAGCTTTCTTT. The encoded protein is CASTQLWRGRNTEAFF.